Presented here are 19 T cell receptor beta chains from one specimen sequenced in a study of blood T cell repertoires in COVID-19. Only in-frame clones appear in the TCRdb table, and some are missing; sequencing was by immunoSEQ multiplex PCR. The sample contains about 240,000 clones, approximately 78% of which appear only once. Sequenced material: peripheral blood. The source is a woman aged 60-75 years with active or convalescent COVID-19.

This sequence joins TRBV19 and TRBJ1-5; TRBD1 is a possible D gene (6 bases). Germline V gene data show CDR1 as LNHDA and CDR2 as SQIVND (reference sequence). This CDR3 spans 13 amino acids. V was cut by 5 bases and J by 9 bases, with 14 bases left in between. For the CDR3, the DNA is TGTGCCAGTAGTCACAGGGAGAATAGGCCCCAGCATTTT. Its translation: CASSHRENRPQHF.

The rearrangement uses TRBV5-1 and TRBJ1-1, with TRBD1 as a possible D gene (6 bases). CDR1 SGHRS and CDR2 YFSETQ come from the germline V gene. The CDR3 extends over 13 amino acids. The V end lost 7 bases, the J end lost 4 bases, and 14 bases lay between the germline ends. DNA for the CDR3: TGCGCCAGCGGATTGACAGGTACCACTGAAGCTTTCTTT. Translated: CASGLTGTTEAFF.

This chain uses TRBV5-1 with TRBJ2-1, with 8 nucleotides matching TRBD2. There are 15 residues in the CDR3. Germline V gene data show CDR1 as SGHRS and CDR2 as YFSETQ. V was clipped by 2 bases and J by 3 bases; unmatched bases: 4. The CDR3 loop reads CASSFQLAVYNEQFF. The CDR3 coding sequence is TGCGCCAGCAGCTTTCAACTAGCGGTCTACAATGAGCAGTTCTTC.

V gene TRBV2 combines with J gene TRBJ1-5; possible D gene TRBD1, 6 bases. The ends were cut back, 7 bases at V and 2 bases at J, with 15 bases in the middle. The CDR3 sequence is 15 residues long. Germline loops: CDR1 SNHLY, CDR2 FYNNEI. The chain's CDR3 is CASKVQGGGNQPQHF. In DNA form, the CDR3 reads TGTGCCAGCAAAGTACAGGGTGGAGGCAATCAGCCCCAGCATTTT. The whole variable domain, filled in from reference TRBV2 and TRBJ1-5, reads EPEVTQTPSHQVTQMGQEVILRCVPISNHLYFYWYRQILGQKVEFLVSFYNNEISEKSEIFDDQFSVERPDGSNFTLKIRSTKLEDSAMYFCASKVQGGGNQPQHFGDGTRLSIL.

The CDR3 spells CASSSSGPTGELFF. The CDR3 coding sequence is TGTGCCAGCAGTTCTAGCGGCCCCACCGGGGAGCTGTTTTTT. This chain connects TRBV11-3 to TRBJ2-2, with 7 positions matching TRBD2. The CDR3 spans 14 residues. The V and J ends lost 6 bases and 4 bases, in that order; junction bases with no gene match: 5. Per the germline V gene, CDR1 is SGHNT and CDR2 is YENEEA.

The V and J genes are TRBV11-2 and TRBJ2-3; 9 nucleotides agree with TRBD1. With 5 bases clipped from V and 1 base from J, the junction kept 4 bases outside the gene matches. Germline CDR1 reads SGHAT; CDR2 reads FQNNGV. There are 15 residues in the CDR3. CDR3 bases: TGTGCCAGCAGCGCCTGGGACAGGGGCACAGATACGCAGTATTTT. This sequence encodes CASSAWDRGTDTQYF.

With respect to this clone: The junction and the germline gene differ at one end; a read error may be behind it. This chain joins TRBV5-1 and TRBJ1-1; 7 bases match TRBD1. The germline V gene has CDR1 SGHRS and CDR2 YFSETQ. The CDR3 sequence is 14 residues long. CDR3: CASSLDRPNTEAFF. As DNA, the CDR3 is TGCGCCAGCAGTTTGGACAGGCCGAACACTGAAGCTTTCTTT. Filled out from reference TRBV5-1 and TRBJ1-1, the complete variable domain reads KAGVTQTPRYLIKTRGQQVTLSCSPISGHRSVSWYQQTPGQGLQFLFEYFSETQRNKGNFPGRFSGRQFSNSRSEMNVSTLELGDSALYLCASSLDRPNTEAFFGQGTRLTVV.

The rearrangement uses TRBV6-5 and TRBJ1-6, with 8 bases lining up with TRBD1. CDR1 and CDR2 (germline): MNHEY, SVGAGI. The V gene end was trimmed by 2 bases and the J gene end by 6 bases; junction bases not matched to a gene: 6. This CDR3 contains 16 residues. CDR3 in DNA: TGTGCCAGCAGTTACGGGACAGGCAGATCTAATTCACCCCTCCACTTT. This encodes CASSYGTGRSNSPLHF.

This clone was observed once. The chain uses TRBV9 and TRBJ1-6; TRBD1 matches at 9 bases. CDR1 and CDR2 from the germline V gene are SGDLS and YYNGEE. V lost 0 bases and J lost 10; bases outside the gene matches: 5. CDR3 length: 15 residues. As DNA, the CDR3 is TGTGCCAGCAGCGTAGACGGGACAGGGATATCACCCCTCCACTTT. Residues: CASSVDGTGISPLHF.

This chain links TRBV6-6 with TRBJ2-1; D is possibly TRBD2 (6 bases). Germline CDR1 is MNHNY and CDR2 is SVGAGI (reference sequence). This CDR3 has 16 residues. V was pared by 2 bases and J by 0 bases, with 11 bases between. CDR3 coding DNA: TGTGCCAGCAGTTACACGGCGCGGGGCTCCTACAATGAGCAGTTCTTC. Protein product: CASSYTARGSYNEQFF.

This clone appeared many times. Written as DNA, the CDR3 is TGTGCCAGCAGCAAAGAGGTTAGCGGGACAGGGGTGAACTATGGCTACACCTTC. Encoded protein: CASSKEVSGTGVNYGYTF. The chain uses TRBV21-1 and TRBJ1-2; the tabulated D call, TRBD1, remains unverified against the DNA. TRBV21-1 is classified as a pseudogene. This CDR3 spans 18 amino acids.

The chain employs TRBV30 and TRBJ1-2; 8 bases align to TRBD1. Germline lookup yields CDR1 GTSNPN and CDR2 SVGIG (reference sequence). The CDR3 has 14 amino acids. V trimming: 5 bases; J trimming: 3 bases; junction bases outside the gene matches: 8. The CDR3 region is CAWWAGGLYYGYTF. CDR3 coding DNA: TGTGCCTGGTGGGCAGGGGGCCTCTACTATGGCTACACCTTC.

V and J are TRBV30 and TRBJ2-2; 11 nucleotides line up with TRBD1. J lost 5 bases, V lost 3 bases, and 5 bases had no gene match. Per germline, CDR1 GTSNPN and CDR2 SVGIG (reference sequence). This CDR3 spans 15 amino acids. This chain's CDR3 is CAWSRTGGATGELFF. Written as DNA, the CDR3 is TGTGCCTGGAGCCGGACAGGGGGCGCGACCGGGGAGCTGTTTTTT.

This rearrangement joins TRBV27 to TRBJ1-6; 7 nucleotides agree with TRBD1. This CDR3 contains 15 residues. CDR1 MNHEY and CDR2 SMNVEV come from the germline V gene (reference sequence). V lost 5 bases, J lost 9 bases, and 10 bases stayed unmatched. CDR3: CASSALQGKRSPLHF. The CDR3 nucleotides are TGTGCCAGCAGTGCATTACAGGGGAAGCGTTCACCCCTCCACTTT.

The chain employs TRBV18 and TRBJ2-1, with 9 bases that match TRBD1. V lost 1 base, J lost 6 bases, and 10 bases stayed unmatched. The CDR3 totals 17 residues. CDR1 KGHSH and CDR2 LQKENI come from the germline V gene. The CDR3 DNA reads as TGTGCCAGCTCACCACTCGAAACAGGGGGCGTCGGCAATGAGCAGTTCTTC. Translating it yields CASSPLETGGVGNEQFF.

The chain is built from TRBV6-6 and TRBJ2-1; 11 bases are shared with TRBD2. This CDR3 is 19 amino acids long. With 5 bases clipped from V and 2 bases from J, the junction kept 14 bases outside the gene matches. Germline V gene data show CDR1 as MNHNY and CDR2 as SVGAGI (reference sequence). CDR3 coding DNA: TGTGCCAGCAGTCCCATGTTACTCGGACTAGCGGGTACCTACAATGAGCAGTTCTTC. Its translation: CASSPMLLGLAGTYNEQFF.

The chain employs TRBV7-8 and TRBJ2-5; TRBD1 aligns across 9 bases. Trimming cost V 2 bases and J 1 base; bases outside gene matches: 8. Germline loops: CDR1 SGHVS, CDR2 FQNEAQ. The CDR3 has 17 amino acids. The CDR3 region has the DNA TGTGCCAGCAGCTTACGGCCCGGGACAGGGCTCCAAGAGACCCAGTACTTC. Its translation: CASSLRPGTGLQETQYF.

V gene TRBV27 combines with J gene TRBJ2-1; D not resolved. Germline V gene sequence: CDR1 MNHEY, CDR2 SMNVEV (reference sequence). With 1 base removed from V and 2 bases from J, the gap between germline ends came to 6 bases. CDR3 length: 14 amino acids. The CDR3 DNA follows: TGTGCCAGCAGTTTATTTAGCCCCTACAATGAGCAGTTCTTC. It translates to CASSLFSPYNEQFF.

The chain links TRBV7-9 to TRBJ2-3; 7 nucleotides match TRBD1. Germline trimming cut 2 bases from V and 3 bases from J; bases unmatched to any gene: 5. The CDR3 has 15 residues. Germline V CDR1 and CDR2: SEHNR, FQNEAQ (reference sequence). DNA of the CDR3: TGTGCCAGCAGCTTAACAGGGGTGGATACAGATACGCAGTATTTT. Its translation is CASSLTGVDTDTQYF.